This passage covers 2 T cell receptor beta chains from one sample sequenced in a study of T cells in Graves' hyperthyroidism and ophthalmopathy. TCR beta CDR3 regions were amplified from RNA transcripts. RT-PCR in the first round (using the HTBI primer set) targeted the TCR CDR3. TCRdb passed the multiplex PCR reads through MiXCR, listing each CDR3 protein once. The data contain 500,000 or so distinct CDR3 sequences, 17% of them seen just once; the ten biggest clones take up 17%. The sample was blood. The receptor set was obtained from a woman aged 18-35 years with Graves' ophthalmopathy.

This clonotype was seen many times. The chain employs TRBV28 and TRBJ2-3; 7 bases are a match to TRBD2. Germline V gene data show CDR1 as MDHEN and CDR2 as SYDVKM. The CDR3 totals 17 residues. J was trimmed by 6 bases and V by 7 bases; bases with no gene match: 19. The CDR3 DNA is TGTGCCAGCACCCAACCCGGGGCGGGGGTTCAAGGTGATACGCAGTATTTT. Translated: CASTQPGAGVQGDTQYF.

At least ten counts were recorded for this clonotype. A much larger clone lies one base from this, so it may be a read error. The rearrangement joins TRBV2 to TRBJ1-1; TRBD1 agrees at 7 bases. Germline values: CDR1 SNHLY, CDR2 FYNNEI. V was pared by 5 bases and J by 0 bases, with 3 bases of the junction left unmatched. CDR3 length: 14 amino acids. CDR3 DNA: TGTGCCAGCAGTACCGGGACAGTGAACACTGAAGCTTTCTTT. Translating gives CASSTGTVNTEAFF.